This T cell receptor (beta chain) was sequenced in a study of T cell repertoires in cytomegalovirus infection. Background on the study: Evidence of both CMV infection and a matching HLA type came from public TCR beta signatures. Findings and limits, study-wide: Public TCR beta family frequency separated CMV-and-HLA carriers, including in an independent cohort. HLA-C-restricted TCR beta clonotypes specific for CMV led the ex vivo response.

This CDR3 is 15 amino acids long. Trimming stripped 5 bases from V and 0 bases from J, with 13 bases between. The germline V gene has CDR1 SGHTA and CDR2 FQGNSA. This clonotype was recorded many times. Its antigen is not known. Each CDR3 protein is one row after TCRdb ran MiXCR on the reads. The profile shows just under 300,000 distinct CDR3 sequences, approximately 10% of them singletons. The TCR originated in a human donor in good health (CMV status not recorded). Some clones in this sample may be carry-over from other donors' samples. The sample comprised PBMCs. The chain employs TRBV7-2 and TRBJ1-1, with a weak D call TRBD1 (6 bases). The CDR3 protein is CASSLEGQLNTEAFF. Written as DNA, the CDR3 is TGTGCCAGCAGCCTCGAGGGACAACTGAACACTGAAGCTTTCTTT.